The 27 T cell receptor beta chains given below trace back to one sample, sequenced in a study of cytomegalovirus exposure and HLA in healthy donors. Use of 60 Vbeta and 13 Jbeta primers characterized the PCR. Measured with immunoSEQ multiplex PCR; TCRdb has only the in-frame clones, and not every one. Found here are roughly 200,000 clones, about 82% of them singletons; the top ten hold approximately 2.1%. Sequencing was carried out using PBMCs. Receptor source: a woman between 45 and 60 years old in good health and CMV-seronegative.

V is TRBV12-1 and J is TRBJ1-1; the table's D call, TRBD1, has no DNA check behind it. TRBV12-1 is assigned pseudogene status. The CDR3 is made up of 16 amino acids. The CDR3 reads CASSFARAGGNTEAFF. The CDR3 nucleotides are TGTGCCAGCAGCTTTGCCAGGGCAGGTGGGAACACTGAAGCTTTCTTT.

The chain recombines TRBV4-2 with TRBJ2-1, with D hard to call. Trimming shortened V by 9 bases and J by 0 bases, and 9 bases separated the two germline ends. The CDR3 totals 13 residues. CDR1 is LGHNA and CDR2 is YNFKEQ in the germline V gene. The CDR3 reads CASTPGSYNEQFF. As DNA, the CDR3 is TGTGCCAGTACGCCGGGCTCCTACAATGAGCAGTTCTTC.

This clone was recorded once. This chain uses TRBV9 with TRBJ1-1; no reliable D call. The CDR3 loop spans 13 amino acids. The V gene's germline CDR1 is SGDLS and CDR2 YYNGEE. V shed 0 bases and J shed 4 bases, with 7 bases lying between them. CDR3 coding DNA: TGTGCCAGCAGCGTAGATATTGTCACTGAAGCTTTCTTT. This codes for CASSVDIVTEAFF.

The chain is built from TRBV9 and TRBJ2-5; possible D gene TRBD2, 6 bases. V was pared by 0 bases and J by 4 bases, with 10 bases between. Per the germline V gene, CDR1 is SGDLS and CDR2 is YYNGEE. The CDR3 consists of 14 residues. CDR3 in DNA: TGTGCCAGCAGCGTAGCGGGGGATGGAGAGACCCAGTACTTC. Encoded protein: CASSVAGDGETQYF.

The V call is TRBV30, the J call TRBJ2-3, with a weak D call TRBD1 (5 bases). This CDR3 contains 15 residues. CDR1 and CDR2 from the germline V gene are GTSNPN and SVGIG (reference sequence). Trimming stripped 4 bases from V and 4 bases from J, with 18 bases between. The DNA for the CDR3 is TGTGCCTGGACTACCAAAGGGGTGCTGGCAGATACGCAGTATTTT. This codes for CAWTTKGVLADTQYF.

The V gene is TRBV2, the J gene TRBJ1-3, with no clear D. The CDR3 covers 14 residues. V was shortened by 4 bases and J by 5 bases, with 12 bases between the two germline ends. The germline V gene has CDR1 SNHLY and CDR2 FYNNEI. CDR3 nucleotide sequence: TGTGCCAGCAGTGGAGGGCGCAGGAGAAACACCATATATTTT. It specifies CASSGGRRRNTIYF.

The rearrangement joins TRBV4-2 to TRBJ2-5; 12 bases align to TRBD2. The CDR3 has 16 residues. V shed 3 bases, J shed 5 bases, and the junction held 7 bases outside the gene matches. In germline, CDR1 is LGHNA, CDR2 YNFKEQ. The CDR3 is CASSQASGRGGETQYF. The CDR3 DNA is TGTGCCAGCAGCCAGGCTAGCGGGAGGGGTGGTGAGACCCAGTACTTC.

The chain uses TRBV30 and TRBJ2-7, with 8 positions matching TRBD1. Germline loops: CDR1 GTSNPN, CDR2 SVGIG (reference sequence). The CDR3 spans 15 residues. V dropped 5 bases and J dropped 1; count of bases not matched to a gene: 10. The CDR3 bases are TGTGCCTGGGTTTCAAGACAGGGGCTTTCCTACGAGCAGTACTTC. Residues: CAWVSRQGLSYEQYF.

In this sample, this clone turned up once. This rearrangement joins TRBV6-1 to TRBJ2-1, with 14 bases matching TRBD2. V lost 3 bases to trimming and J lost 8 bases; unmatched junction nucleotides: 6. Germline V lookup: CDR1 MNHNS, CDR2 SASEGT. The CDR3 runs 16 residues. CDR3 protein: CASSERGTSGRHEQFF. The CDR3 DNA is TGTGCCAGCAGTGAGCGTGGGACTAGCGGGAGACATGAGCAGTTCTTC.

As concerns this clone: The junction differs from germline at one of its ends, possibly a read error. V is TRBV7-9 and J is TRBJ2-5; D ambiguous. CDR1 and CDR2 (germline): SEHNR, FQNEAQ (reference sequence). The CDR3 consists of 14 residues. This CDR3 is CSSSLRRDQETQYF. In nucleotides, the CDR3 is TGTTCCAGCAGCTTACGTCGGGACCAAGAGACCCAGTACTTC.

The chain links TRBV6-5 to TRBJ2-7; the match to TRBD1 covers 9 bases. The trim removed 11 bases at V and 6 bases at J, leaving 14 bases unmatched. The CDR3 consists of 14 residues. Germline lookup yields CDR1 MNHEY and CDR2 SVGAGI. The CDR3 nucleotides read TGTGCCGCCAGGGGGGGACAGGGTTTCTGCGAGCAGTACTTC. Translated: CAARGGQGFCEQYF.

This clone has only one observation. V gene TRBV6-1 combines with J gene TRBJ1-1; D is perhaps TRBD1 (5 bases). The CDR3 has 13 residues. V was shortened by 5 bases and J by 4 bases, with 11 bases between the two germline ends. Germline V gives CDR1 MNHNS, CDR2 SASEGT. Written as DNA, the CDR3 is TGTGCCAGCAGTCGCGGGGGGGGCACTGAAGCTTTCTTT. This translates into CASSRGGGTEAFF.

This clone was picked up a small number of times. The chain combines TRBV27 with TRBJ2-7; 8 positions match TRBD1. Losses at the gene ends were 5 bases for V and 3 bases for J; bases not matched to a gene: 3. Looked up from germline, CDR1 is MNHEY and CDR2 is SMNVEV (reference sequence). This CDR3 contains 13 residues. CDR3 residues: CASSKDRVYEQYF. The CDR3 DNA follows: TGTGCCAGCAGTAAGGACAGGGTCTACGAGCAGTACTTC.

A word on this clone: Distinct nucleotide sequences in the sample also encode this CDR3. The J gene is TRBJ2-5, the V gene TRBV18, with D perhaps matching TRBD1 (7 bases). This CDR3 has 13 residues. Trimming took 6 bases from V and 2 from J, leaving 10 bases between them. Germline V gives CDR1 KGHSH, CDR2 LQKENI. CDR3 coding DNA: TGTGCCAGCTCCCCAGGGGGGCAAGAGACCCAGTACTTC. This gives the protein CASSPGGQETQYF. Full variable domain (remainder filled in from reference TRBV18 and TRBJ2-5): NAGVMQNPRHLVRRRGQEARLRCSPMKGHSHVYWYRQLPEEGLKFMVYLQKENIIDESGMPKERFSAEFPKEGPSILRIQQVVRGDSAAYFCASSPGGQETQYFGPGTRLLVL.

The chain is built from TRBV28 and TRBJ2-3; 13 positions match TRBD2. This CDR3 region has 19 residues. Trimming at V came to 2 bases and at J to 5 bases, leaving 13 bases not matched to a gene. Germline V CDR1 and CDR2: MDHEN, SYDVKM. Here the CDR3 reads CASSLSRLAGGERKDTQYF. DNA for the CDR3: TGTGCCAGCAGTTTAAGTAGACTAGCGGGAGGCGAAAGGAAAGATACGCAGTATTTT.

The V call is TRBV4-1, the J call TRBJ2-1; D possibly corresponds to TRBD2 (5 bases). This CDR3 has 16 amino acids. From germline, CDR1 is MGHRA and CDR2 YSYEKL. The ends were cut back, 4 bases at V and 6 bases at J, with 19 bases in the middle. The CDR3 DNA is TGCGCCAGCAGCCCACAACTCTTCGGCGGAGGCAATGAGCAGTTCTTC. Encoded protein: CASSPQLFGGGNEQFF.

The chain uses TRBV5-6 and TRBJ1-3; D may be TRBD1 (6 bases). Germline values: CDR1 SGHDT, CDR2 YYEEEE. Trimming stripped 0 bases from V and 0 bases from J, with 10 bases between. This CDR3 comprises 16 residues. CDR3 protein: CASSLGQGISGNTIYF. CDR3 DNA: TGTGCCAGCAGCTTGGGGCAGGGGATCTCTGGAAACACCATATATTTT.

The chain is built from TRBV7-9 and TRBJ2-2; TRBD2 aligns across 7 bases. The CDR3 length is 13 residues. Germline V CDR1 and CDR2: SEHNR, FQNEAQ (reference sequence). J gave up 14 bases and V 5 bases, and 11 bases lay outside the gene matches. The CDR3 sequence is CASSPWTSPQLFF. For the CDR3, the DNA is TGTGCCAGCAGCCCATGGACTAGTCCCCAACTGTTTTTT.

The CDR3 here is CASSRTGVAYGYTF. CDR3 nucleotides: TGTGCCAGCAGTAGGACAGGGGTTGCCTATGGCTACACCTTC. The chain combines TRBV6-6 with TRBJ1-2; 9 bases are a match to TRBD1. The CDR3 runs 14 residues. The ends lost 5 bases at V and 4 bases at J; junction bases unmatched: 5. Germline V gene lookup returns CDR1 MNHNY and CDR2 SVGAGI (reference sequence).

On this clone: Other DNA sequences in this sample translate to the same CDR3. The chain has TRBV30 and TRBJ1-6; TRBD1 is a possible D gene (6 bases). This CDR3 spans 13 amino acids. Germline V CDR1 and CDR2: GTSNPN, SVGIG (reference sequence). V dropped 3 bases and J dropped 9 bases, with 12 bases sitting between them. CDR3 DNA: TGTGCCTGGAGACTACAGGGTTTTTCACCCCTCCACTTT. This translates into CAWRLQGFSPLHF.

This clone has more than one count but fewer than ten. The chain combines TRBV11-2 with TRBJ2-4; 8 bases align to TRBD2. The V segment lost 4 bases and the J segment 2 bases; nucleotides outside the gene matches: 4. In germline, CDR1 is SGHAT, CDR2 FQNNGV. The CDR3 is made up of 15 amino acids. Here the CDR3 reads CASSSRLASKNIQYF. CDR3 DNA sequence: TGTGCCAGCAGCTCTAGACTAGCGTCCAAAAACATTCAGTACTTC.

The genes are TRBV28 and TRBJ2-1, with D tentatively TRBD2 (5 bases). V lost 7 bases and J lost 5, with 12 bases in between. Germline V gene data show CDR1 as MDHEN and CDR2 as SYDVKM. CDR3 length: 13 residues. CDR3 DNA: TGTGCCAGCACCAGCGGAAACAACAATGAGCAGTTCTTC. Translating gives CASTSGNNNEQFF. Supplemented by reference TRBV28 and TRBJ2-1, the full variable domain reads DVKVTQSSRYLVKRTGEKVFLECVQDMDHENMFWYRQDPGLGLRLIYFSYDVKMKEKGDIPEGYSVSREKKERFSLILESASTNQTSMYLCASTSGNNNEQFFGPGTRLTVL.

The chain is built from TRBV19 and TRBJ2-2, with D tentatively TRBD1 (8 bases). Germline V gives CDR1 LNHDA, CDR2 SQIVND (reference sequence). CDR3 length equals 17 residues. The ends were cut back, 4 bases at V and 0 bases at J, with 15 bases in the middle. CDR3: CASSSRQGTTNTGELFF. In DNA form, the CDR3 reads TGTGCCAGTAGTAGTCGACAGGGGACTACGAACACCGGGGAGCTGTTTTTT.

The V call is TRBV7-2, the J call TRBJ1-5; 7 bases match TRBD1. CDR1 and CDR2 from the germline V gene are SGHTA and FQGNSA. The CDR3 is 16 residues long. Trimming at V came to 1 base and at J to 6 bases, leaving 9 bases not matched to a gene. The CDR3 DNA is TGTGCCAGCAGCTTAGAAGGGGGCGCTCGGGGTCAGCCCCAGCATTTT. Translated, it gives CASSLEGGARGQPQHF.

In its sample, this clone was seen many times. V usage is TRBV9 and J usage is TRBJ2-6; a weak D match, TRBD1 (6 bases). Germline loops: CDR1 SGDLS, CDR2 YYNGEE. The V gene lost 4 bases and the J gene lost 4 bases, with 21 bases spanning the gap. This CDR3 has 18 residues. The chain's CDR3 is CASSPQGSLPGGANVLTF. The CDR3, as DNA: TGTGCCAGCAGCCCCCAGGGGTCGCTCCCAGGGGGGGCCAACGTCCTGACTTTC. The full variable domain, in which reference TRBV9 and TRBJ2-6 provide the parts outside the CDR3, is DSGVTQTPKHLITATGQRVTLRCSPRSGDLSVYWYQQSLDQGLQFLIQYYNGEERAKGNILERFSAQQFPDLHSELNLSSLELGDSALYFCASSPQGSLPGGANVLTFGAGSRLTVL.

CDR3 in amino acids: CATREQRSSHPLNEKLFF. The CDR3 DNA reads TGTGCCACCAGAGAGCAACGGAGCTCCCACCCCCTTAATGAAAAACTGTTTTTT. The genes are TRBV15 and TRBJ1-4; D not certain. Germline lookup yields CDR1 LNHNV and CDR2 YYDKDF (reference sequence). The ends were cut back, 6 bases at V and 4 bases at J, with 24 bases in the middle. The CDR3 is 18 amino acids.

V is TRBV27 and J is TRBJ1-4, with 8 nucleotides matching TRBD1. The CDR3 consists of 14 residues. The germline CDR1 and CDR2 sequences are MNHEY and SMNVEV (reference sequence). V was clipped by 7 bases and J by 7 bases; unmatched bases: 8. The CDR3 region is CASTTGQGREKLFF. The DNA for the CDR3 is TGTGCCAGCACAACCGGACAGGGCCGTGAAAAACTGTTTTTT.